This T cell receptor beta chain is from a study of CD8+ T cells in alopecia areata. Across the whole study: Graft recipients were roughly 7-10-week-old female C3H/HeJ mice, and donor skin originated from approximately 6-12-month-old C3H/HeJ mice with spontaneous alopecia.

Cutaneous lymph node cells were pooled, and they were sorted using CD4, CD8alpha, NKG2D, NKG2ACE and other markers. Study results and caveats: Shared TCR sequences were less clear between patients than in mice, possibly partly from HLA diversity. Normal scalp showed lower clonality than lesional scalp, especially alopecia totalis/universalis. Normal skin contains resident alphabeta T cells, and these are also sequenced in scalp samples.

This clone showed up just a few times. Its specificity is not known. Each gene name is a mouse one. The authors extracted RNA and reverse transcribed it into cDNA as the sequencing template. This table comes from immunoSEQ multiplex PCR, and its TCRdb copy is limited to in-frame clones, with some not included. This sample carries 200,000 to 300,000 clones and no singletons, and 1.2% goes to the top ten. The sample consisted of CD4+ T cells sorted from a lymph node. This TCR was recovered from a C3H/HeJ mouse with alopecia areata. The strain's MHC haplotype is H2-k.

CDR3 protein: CASSMDKSNSDYTF. CDR3 DNA, as far as it was read: TGTGCCAGCAGTATGGACAAATCAAACTCC. The V gene is TRBV19, the J gene TRBJ1-2, with TRBD1 as a possible D gene (5 bases). Coverage ceases 4 residues before the CDR3 finishes, and the germline J gene fills in the end. Deletions cut 2 bases from V and 0 bases from J, with 8 bases between. This CDR3 region has 14 residues. Germline values: CDR1 FNHDT, CDR2 SITEND (reference sequence).